The T cell receptor (beta chain) described here comes from a study of long-term antiretroviral therapy in people with HIV (dated by TCRdb to the early 2020s). Context from the whole study: The earliest samples were collected approximately a decade before the 2015 WHO recommendation for immediate ART, a period when ART was typically delayed until CD4 counts fell. Whether ART initiation and durable HIV suppression were associated with changes in peripheral blood TRB repertoire composition and diversity was tested in a retrospective serial study. No cross-contamination during QIAcube processing was seen in test extractions of a monoclonal T-cell line run alongside about 33 polyclonal samples. Of the approximately 28 participants with HIV, fewer than twelve were female. From over 25 adults with confirmed HIV infection, the cohort provided around 180 cryopreserved PBMC samples, gathered serially across a mean of about six years (range 1-12). The study at large found these results: Owing to limited PBMC availability, only the TCR beta chain was sequenced, without alpha chain pairing. Because pre-ART samples had limited cell numbers, profiling was done on unsorted PBMC rather than on sorted CD4+ and CD8+ T cells. HIV repertoires had narrower CDR3 length ranges than controls, and the network structure suggested an antigen-experienced repertoire that shifted only slightly toward naive after ART. Starting ART was linked to a significant rise in TRB diversity, yet even with long-term ART the diversity remained significantly lower than in transplant donor controls. At every time point, the repertoire was dominated by expanded TRB clones first identified before ART initiation, although this dominance fluctuated and, in many PLHIV, declined after ART. Inferences about post-ART repertoire changes were limited because no data were available on ART adherence, viral resistance or therapy changes. Samples dated from the mid-2000s to the late 2010s, and the ART regimens used may be less effective than current ones.

Inclusion was restricted to participants for whom at least one PBMC sample before ART initiation and at least two post-ART samples were available. Every participant with HIV received treatment in the United States of America. Before DNA extraction, cryopreserved samples of roughly 0.95-10 million PBMC were thawed and washed. At the time of the earliest PBMC sample, participants with HIV were aged between about 20 and 54 years. Per participant, PBMC samples came from 1-4 timepoints prior to ART initiation and 2-8 timepoints following ART initiation, for a median of 7 samples. Serial HIV viral load, CD4+ T-cell count, ART history and demographic data were obtained for every participant. A Qiagen kit on a QIAcube was used to extract genomic DNA from unsorted PBMC, with samples processed in batches of 12. Regarding this clone: Its antigen is not yet known. No base-level quality is on record; no much larger clone is a single base apart.

Sequencing of the TRB variable region was done with the immunoSEQ hsTCRB v3.0 assay at survey level resolution. The targeted TRB sequencing depth was roughly 35,000-50,000 T-cell genomes per sample. An Illumina MiSeq with a v3 150-cycle kit was used to sequence the pooled TRB libraries. The original pipeline was this. Repertoire analysis was run in R within a reproducible Nextflow workflow that covered QC, data transformation and analysis. LymphoSeq2, an R package for exploring AIRR-Seq data, was used to implement custom analyses. Several samples yielding fewer than 5000 total TRB sequences were excluded, leaving roughly 200 analyzed HIV repertoires. Among the roughly 200 retained HIV repertoires, some 60 were collected before ART initiation and approximately 130 after ART initiation. Repertoires were downsampled to 5000 TRB nucleotide sequences, and summary statistics were averaged over 100 downsampling iterations. TRB sequences were retained for analysis only if CDR3 regions of at least seven amino acids were present. Diversity was measured with a Shannon entropy-derived clonality score and the Gini coefficient. In the repertoire networks, any two of the top 5000 CDR3 amino acid sequences were connected whenever the two sequences differed by an edit distance of one. For TRB CDR3 amino acid sequences, GLIPH2 was used to predict antigen specificity groups and MHC restriction. Known CMV, EBV, HIV or tissue antigen associations were flagged by matching CDR3 amino acid sequences against VDJdb and McPAS-TCR. Pre-ART, post-ART and control groups were compared with Wilcoxon signed-rank tests and Holm-Bonferroni correction. The immuneACCESS repertoire file appears here via TCRdb, limited to in-frame rearrangements. These files lack a portion of the clones; in checked studies, under half of the deficit traces to unresolved V genes, and the cause of the others is not known. Clone size and the V and J calls come from that table; the DNA yielded D and trimming. The sample includes about 22,000 clones, with 70% to 90% observed a single time. Of the sample, less than 8.5% falls within the top ten clones.

The receptor was derived from a woman in her twenties or thirties with HIV. Sequencing used unsorted PBMCs, obtained 1.8 years before starting antiretroviral therapy.

CDR3 reads: CAISPLAGAYNEQFF. The bases read TGTGCCATCAGTCCACTAGCGGGGGCCTACAATGAGCAGTTCTTC. In this chain, TRBV10-3 is recombined with TRBJ2-1; the central 11 bases match TRBD2. From cysteine to phenylalanine, the CDR3 is 15 amino acids long. CDR3 DNA only is kept here, 45 bases in frame from base 1. V ends up 5 bases short and J 2 bases short, with an unmatched junction base count of 2. CDR1 and CDR2 were assigned from the germline V gene as ENHRY and SYGVKD.